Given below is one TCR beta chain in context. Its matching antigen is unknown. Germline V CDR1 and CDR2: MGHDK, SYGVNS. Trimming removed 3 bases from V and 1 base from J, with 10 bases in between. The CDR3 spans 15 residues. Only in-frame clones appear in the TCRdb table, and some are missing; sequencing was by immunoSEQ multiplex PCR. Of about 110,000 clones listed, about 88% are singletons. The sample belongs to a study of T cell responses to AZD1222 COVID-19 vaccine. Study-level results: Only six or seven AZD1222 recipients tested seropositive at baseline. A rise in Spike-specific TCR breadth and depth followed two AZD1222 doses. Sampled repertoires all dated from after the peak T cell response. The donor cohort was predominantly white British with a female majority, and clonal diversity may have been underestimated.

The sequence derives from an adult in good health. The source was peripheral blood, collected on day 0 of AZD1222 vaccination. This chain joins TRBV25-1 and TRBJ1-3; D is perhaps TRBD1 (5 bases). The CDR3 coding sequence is TGTGCCAGCAGTGACCGTTGGGGGTCTGGAAACACCATATATTTT. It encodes CASSDRWGSGNTIYF.